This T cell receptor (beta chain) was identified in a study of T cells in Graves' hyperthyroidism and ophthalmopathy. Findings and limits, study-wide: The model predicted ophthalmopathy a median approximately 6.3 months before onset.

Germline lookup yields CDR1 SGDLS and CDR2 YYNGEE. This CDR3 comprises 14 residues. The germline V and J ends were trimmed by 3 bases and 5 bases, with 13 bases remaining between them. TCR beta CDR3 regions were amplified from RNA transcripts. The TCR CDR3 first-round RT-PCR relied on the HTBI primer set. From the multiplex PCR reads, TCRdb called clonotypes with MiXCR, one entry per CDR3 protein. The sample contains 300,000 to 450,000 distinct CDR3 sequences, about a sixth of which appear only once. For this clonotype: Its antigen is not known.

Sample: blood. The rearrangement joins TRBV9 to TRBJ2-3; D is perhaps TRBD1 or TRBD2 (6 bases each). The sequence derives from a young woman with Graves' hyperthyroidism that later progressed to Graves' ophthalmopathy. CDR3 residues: CASSAPGAIDTQYF. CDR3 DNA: TGTGCCAGCAGCGCACCGGGGGCTATAGATACGCAGTATTTT. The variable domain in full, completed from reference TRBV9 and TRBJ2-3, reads DSGVTQTPKHLITATGQRVTLRCSPRSGDLSVYWYQQSLDQGLQFLIQYYNGEERAKGNILERFSAQQFPDLHSELNLSSLELGDSALYFCASSAPGAIDTQYFGPGTRLTVL.